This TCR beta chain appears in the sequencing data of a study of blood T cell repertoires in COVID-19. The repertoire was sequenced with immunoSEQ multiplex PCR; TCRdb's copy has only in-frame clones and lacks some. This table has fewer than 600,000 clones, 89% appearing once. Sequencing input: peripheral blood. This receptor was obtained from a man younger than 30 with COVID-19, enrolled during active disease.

The CDR3 bases are TGTGCCAGCAGCTTGTTGCGTAGAATGAACACTGAAGCTTTCTTT. Translating it yields CASSLLRRMNTEAFF. The chain employs TRBV5-6 and TRBJ1-1; D is unresolved. Germline CDR1 reads SGHDT; CDR2 reads YYEEEE. The CDR3 covers 15 residues. The V and J ends lost 1 base and 0 bases respectively, with 10 bases between them.